A selection of T cell receptor beta chains follows, all from one sample in a study of T-cell reconstitution after alpha-beta-depleted transplantation in children. TCRdb analysed the PCR reads with MiXCR anew, one entry per CDR3 protein. The sample gives hundreds of thousands of distinct CDR3 sequences, around 13% of which show up once; roughly 0.84% is in the top ten. The input for sequencing was PBMCs, taken before TCRalphabeta/CD19-depleted stem cell transplant. All receptors come from a girl aged 2-9 years with congenital amegakaryocytic thrombocytopenia, due to receive a stem cell transplant. The CDR3 runs from the conserved cysteine through the conserved F or W. A D gene is named only where the DNA matches it firmly. Size tells how often a clone was seen (once, few, many) or the class of an expanded clone, and some rows leave it out.

d_call j_call v_call clone_size cdr3_nt cdr3_aa
TRBD1 TRBJ1-1 TRBV5-1 many TGCGCCAGCAGCTCTAGACAGGGACCCACTGAAGCTTTCTTT CASSSRQGPTEAFF
- TRBJ2-1 TRBV20-1 many TGCAGTGCTAGCTCGGTCCGGGAGCGGTTCTACAATGAGCAGTTCTTC CSASSVRERFYNEQFF
- TRBJ2-7 TRBV29-1 many TGCAGCGTTGAAAGTCCGGGCGGGGAGCAGTACTTC CSVESPGGEQYF
- TRBJ2-3 TRBV20-1 many TGCAGGGCTGAAGACAGAGTCACAGATACGCAGTATTTT CRAEDRVTDTQYF
TRBD2 TRBJ2-1 TRBV5-5 few TGTGCCAGCAGCCATATTACTAGCGGGATAATTGGTGAGCAGTTCTTC CASSHITSGIIGEQFF
- TRBJ2-7 TRBV20-1 few TGCAGTGCTAGTGGGCGGGTGAGCTCCTACGAGCAGTACTTC CSASGRVSSYEQYF
- TRBJ2-1 TRBV11-2 - TGTGCCAGCAGCTTAGATCTGGGGGCGAGGTCCTACAATGAGCAGTTCTTC CASSLDLGARSYNEQFF
TRBD1 TRBJ2-5 TRBV30 - TGTGCCTGGGACAGGGAGGAGACCCAGTACTTC CAWDREETQYF
- TRBJ2-2 TRBV5-1 many TGCGCCAGCAGCTTCCTCGAGACTAGTACGAACACCGGGGAGCTGTTTTTT CASSFLETSTNTGELFF
- TRBJ2-7 TRBV5-1 few TGCGCCAGCAGCCACAAAGGGATGGGATACGAGCAGTACTTC CASSHKGMGYEQYF
TRBD1 TRBJ2-7 TRBV20-1 - TGCAGTGCCACAAGGGACAGGGGCGACGAGCAGTACTTC CSATRDRGDEQYF
- TRBJ1-2 TRBV5-5 many TGTGCCAGCAGCTTGTACGCGGAGGAGGGTCGTGGCTACACCTTC CASSLYAEEGRGYTF
TRBD2 TRBJ2-3 TRBV20-1 - TGCAGTGCTAGGAACTTAGCGGGAGTCACAGATACGCAGTATTTT CSARNLAGVTDTQYF
TRBD1 TRBJ1-5 TRBV20-1 many TGCAGTGCAAGACAGGGATGGAGCAATCAGCCCCAGCATTTT CSARQGWSNQPQHF
TRBD2 TRBJ2-1 TRBV20-1 - TGCAGTGCTCCGTGGACTAGCGGGAGATCTAAGCAGTTCTTC CSAPWTSGRSKQFF
TRBD2 TRBJ2-1 TRBV6-1 - TGTGCCAGCAGTGAAGGCGGGGGGTCCCTGGGGTCGGAGTTCTTC CASSEGGGSLGSEFF
- TRBJ1-4 TRBV20-1 many TGCAGTGCTACCCCGGACGGAGCAGCGAATGAAAAACTGTTTTTT CSATPDGAANEKLFF
- TRBJ2-7 TRBV7-2 - TGTGCCAGCAGCAAGCCGACCCTCTACGAGCAGTACTTC CASSKPTLYEQYF
TRBD2 TRBJ2-1 TRBV20-1 - TGCAGTGCTGGACCTAGCGGGAGGGCCTACAATGAGCAGTTCTTC CSAGPSGRAYNEQFF
TRBD2 TRBJ2-3 TRBV14 - TGTGCCAGCAGAAGGGCTAGCGGGACAGATACGCAGTATTTT CASRRASGTDTQYF
- TRBJ1-3 TRBV28 few TGTGCCAGCAGTTTTGGAGGGACTGGAAACACCATATATTTT CASSFGGTGNTIYF
- TRBJ2-1 TRBV7-2 many TGTGCCAGCAGCTTCGTATACAATGAGCAGTTCTTC CASSFVYNEQFF
- TRBJ1-4 TRBV30 - TGTGCCTGGTCGGCTTTAACTAATGAAAAACTGTTTTTT CAWSALTNEKLFF
- TRBJ2-2 TRBV5-1 - TGCGCCAGCAGTCCCAACCAGGGTCGCACCGGGGAGCTGTTTTTT CASSPNQGRTGELFF
- TRBJ1-5 TRBV6-1 - TGTGCCAGCAGTGATCAGGAATATAGCAATCAGCCCCAGCATTTT CASSDQEYSNQPQHF
TRBD1 TRBJ1-6 TRBV11-2 many TGTGCCAGCAGCTTAGAAGGCAGGGGGCTCCTTAATTCACCCCTCCACTTT CASSLEGRGLLNSPLHF
TRBD2 TRBJ2-7 TRBV28 few TGTGCCAGCAGTCCCCCGGGACTAGGAGCCCACGAGCAGTACTTC CASSPPGLGAHEQYF
TRBD2 TRBJ2-7 TRBV5-1 - TGCGCCAGCAGCTTGGAGCCTACAGCGGGAGTAGCCTACGAGCAGTACTTC CASSLEPTAGVAYEQYF
- TRBJ1-1 TRBV6-5 - TGTGCCAGCAGTTACCTCCAGGGAACGGAAGCTTTCTTT CASSYLQGTEAFF
- TRBJ2-3 TRBV10-2 many TGCGCCAGCAGTGAGTCGGTCTTTCCCACAGATACGCAGTATTTT CASSESVFPTDTQYF
- TRBJ2-3 TRBV9 few TGTGCCAGCAGCGTGAATCCGGGAGCCGATACGCAGTATTTT CASSVNPGADTQYF
- TRBJ2-1 TRBV29-1 - TGCAGCGTTGCAAGAGCGCTTCCTGAGCAGTTCTTC CSVARALPEQFF
TRBD2 TRBJ2-1 TRBV20-1 - TGCAGTGCTGAGAGAGCGGGAGGACGGTATGAGCAGTTCTTC CSAERAGGRYEQFF
- TRBJ1-2 TRBV30 few TGTGCCTGGAGTATCGCCAGCTATGGCTACACCTTC CAWSIASYGYTF
TRBD1 TRBJ1-3 TRBV9 - TGTGCCAGCAGCGAACGACAGGGATGGGCTGGAAACACCATATATTTT CASSERQGWAGNTIYF
- TRBJ1-1 TRBV5-1 few TGCGCCAGCAGCTTGGTTGGCAGTTTAAACACTGAAGCTTTCTTT CASSLVGSLNTEAFF
- TRBJ2-2 TRBV7-2 few TGTGCCAGCAGCCGCGGGATCCGGCTCCCGAACACCGGGGAGCTGTTTTTT CASSRGIRLPNTGELFF
TRBD1 TRBJ1-2 TRBV7-8 many TGTGCCAGCAGCTTATTTGCTGCAGGGGGAGGCTACACCTTC CASSLFAAGGGYTF
TRBD2 TRBJ2-6 TRBV10-3 many TGTGCCATCAGTAGCCCTAGCGGGACTAAATCTGGGGCCAACGTCCTGACTTTC CAISSPSGTKSGANVLTF
- TRBJ2-1 TRBV14 few TGTGCCAGCACCCCCGCGGGGGCGGGGATTTACAATGAGCAGTTCTTC CASTPAGAGIYNEQFF
- TRBJ2-2 TRBV29-1 many TGCAGCGCGGAGGCAGAGAACACCGGGGAGCTGTTTTTT CSAEAENTGELFF
- TRBJ2-3 TRBV20-1 many TGCAGTGCTAGGGTAGATACGCAGTATTTT CSARVDTQYF
TRBD2 TRBJ2-7 TRBV12-3/TRBV12-4 many TGTGCCAGCAGTTTAGGCCCCTCCAGCGGGAGAATACTCGAGCAGTACTTC CASSLGPSSGRILEQYF
TRBD2 TRBJ2-7 TRBV28 - TGTGCCAGCAGTGACCGGGACTACGTCTACGAGCAGTACTTC CASSDRDYVYEQYF
- TRBJ2-3 TRBV2 - TGTGCCAGCAGCCAGGACAGATCCACAGATACGCAGTATTTT CASSQDRSTDTQYF
TRBD1 TRBJ2-1 TRBV7-9 - TGTGCCAGCAGCTTAGTAGGGGGCGGTGGTTCGGAGCAGTTCTTC CASSLVGGGGSEQFF
- TRBJ1-1 TRBV20-1 many TGCAGTGCTCCTGACAGCCTCGGGAACACTGAAGCTTTCTTT CSAPDSLGNTEAFF
TRBD1 TRBJ2-2 TRBV10-3 - TGTGCCATCAGTCGACAGGGACCGAACACCGGGGAGCTGTTTTTT CAISRQGPNTGELFF
TRBD2 TRBJ2-2 TRBV5-1 many TGCGCCAGCAGCTTGGCCGGGACTAGTTGGGCCGGGGAGCTGTTTTTT CASSLAGTSWAGELFF
- TRBJ2-5 TRBV6-1 few TGTGCCAGCAAAAGGGGGCTAGCGATTCAAGAGACCCAGTACTTC CASKRGLAIQETQYF
TRBD1 TRBJ2-2 TRBV2 few TGTGCCAGTAAAGGACAGGTGAACACCGGGGAGCTGTTTTTT CASKGQVNTGELFF
- TRBJ2-3 TRBV20-1 - TGCAGTGCTACCGACAGGGGGCGCGGGAGGGCCTCCGCTACGCAGTATTTT CSATDRGRGRASATQYF
- TRBJ1-1 TRBV20-1 few TGCAGTGCTGAGAGTGAGGACGAGACGATGAACACTGAAGCTTTCTTT CSAESEDETMNTEAFF
TRBD1 TRBJ1-5 TRBV19 - TGTGCCGCCTTGGACAGGGTTGATAGCAATCAGCCCCAGCATTTT CAALDRVDSNQPQHF
- TRBJ2-7 TRBV6-2/TRBV6-3 many TGTGCCAGCACCAACTCCTACGAGCAGTACTTC CASTNSYEQYF
- TRBJ1-1 TRBV20-1 many TGCAGTGCCAGCCCCCTGGCGGGGGACACTGAAGCTTTCTTT CSASPLAGDTEAFF
TRBD2 TRBJ2-7 TRBV4-1 - TGCGCCAGCAGCCAAGCTCAGCGGGGCCTGTACGAGCAGTACTTC CASSQAQRGLYEQYF
- TRBJ2-1 TRBV5-1 - TGCGCCAGCATCTTGGCCAGCCGAAGCTCCTACAATGAGCAGTTCTTC CASILASRSSYNEQFF